A single sample is the source of the 25 T cell receptor beta chains below, sequenced in a study of shared clonotypes between healthy human individuals. TCRdb's copy holds only in-frame clones and misses some; the assay was immunoSEQ multiplex PCR. The data contain about 700,000 clones, roughly 70% of them singletons. The material sequenced was memory CD4+ T cells sorted from blood. Subset here: CD45RA-negative fraction. Every receptor here comes from a woman under 40 in good health.

The CDR3 DNA follows: TGCGCCAGCAGACAGGGACAGCATGGCTACACCTTC. This encodes CASRQGQHGYTF. The chain employs TRBV5-1 and TRBJ1-2, with 7 bases matching TRBD1. The CDR3 has 12 amino acids. V was clipped by 5 bases and J by 6 bases; unmatched bases: 4. Germline CDR1 reads SGHRS; CDR2 reads YFSETQ.

The J gene is TRBJ2-7, the V gene TRBV6-6; the D gene is possibly TRBD2 (5 bases). The germline V gene has CDR1 MNHNY and CDR2 SVGAGI (reference sequence). The V gene lost 3 bases and the J gene lost 2 bases, with 17 bases spanning the gap. This CDR3 has 16 residues. The CDR3, as DNA: TGTGCCAGCAGTTATGGATCGAGCGGAGATACCTACGAGCAGTACTTC. This sequence encodes CASSYGSSGDTYEQYF.

This chain connects TRBV19 to TRBJ1-5, with no clear D. Germline V gene sequence: CDR1 LNHDA, CDR2 SQIVND (reference sequence). V lost 5 bases to trimming and J lost 3 bases, with 8 bases between them. The length of the CDR3 is 13 residues. The chain's CDR3 is CASSGLFNQPQHF. The CDR3 region has the DNA TGTGCCAGTAGTGGACTGTTCAATCAGCCCCAGCATTTT.

The genes are TRBV29-1 and TRBJ2-1, with 9 bases that match TRBD2. Germline CDR1 is SQVTM and CDR2 is ANQGSEA. J lost 2 bases, V lost 0 bases, and 5 bases had no gene match. This CDR3 has 16 amino acids. The CDR3 sequence: CSVEEGAGGPYNEQFF. CDR3 coding DNA: TGCAGCGTTGAAGAAGGAGCGGGAGGACCCTACAATGAGCAGTTCTTC.

The sample holds a few counts of this clone. The chain couples TRBV19 to TRBJ1-2, with TRBD1 as a possible D gene (5 bases). CDR1 and CDR2 (germline): LNHDA, SQIVND (reference sequence). This CDR3 contains 14 residues. Trimming cost V 10 bases and J 2 bases, with 17 bases left between them. This chain's CDR3 is CANETETSNYGYTF. Here the CDR3 DNA reads TGTGCCAACGAGACAGAGACATCAAACTATGGCTACACCTTC.

This chain uses TRBV11-2 with TRBJ2-1; D not resolved. There are 14 residues in the CDR3. V lost 0 bases, J lost 4 bases, and 7 bases lay in between. In germline, CDR1 is SGHAT, CDR2 FQNNGV. CDR3 loop: CASSLDGPYNEQFF. The CDR3 coding sequence is TGTGCCAGCAGCTTAGATGGCCCTTACAATGAGCAGTTCTTC.

This chain links TRBV28 with TRBJ2-5, with 7 bases fitting TRBD2. This CDR3 contains 14 residues. From germline, CDR1 is MDHEN and CDR2 SYDVKM. Trimming at V came to 6 bases and at J to 0 bases, leaving 4 bases not matched to a gene. The CDR3 spells CASRISGDQETQYF. CDR3 nucleotide sequence: TGTGCCAGCAGAATAAGCGGGGACCAAGAGACCCAGTACTTC.

The rearrangement joins TRBV7-3 to TRBJ2-1; D is ambiguous. CDR1 and CDR2 from the germline V gene are SGHTA and FQGTGA. Trimming removed 4 bases from V and 8 bases from J, with 9 bases in between. The CDR3 sequence is 12 residues long. In DNA form, the CDR3 reads TGTGCCAGCAGCTCAAACCACGATGAGCAGTTCTTC. Protein sequence: CASSSNHDEQFF.

The V and J genes are TRBV19 and TRBJ2-1; D gene ambiguous. This CDR3 region has 14 residues. Germline CDR1 reads LNHDA; CDR2 reads SQIVND (reference sequence). Trimming removed 7 bases from V and 6 bases from J, with 16 bases in between. Here the CDR3 DNA reads TGTGCCAGTACCATGACGTTGGCCTCCAATGAGCAGTTCTTC. Translated, it gives CASTMTLASNEQFF.

This rearrangement joins TRBV4-1 to TRBJ1-1, with D maybe TRBD1 (5 bases). Germline CDR1 is MGHRA and CDR2 is YSYEKL. Trimming pared 4 bases from V and 4 bases from J, leaving 16 bases between. CDR3 length: 15 amino acids. The DNA of the CDR3 is TGCGCCAGCAGCCCGAGGCTAGGGGACGGCACTGAAGCTTTCTTT. Its protein is CASSPRLGDGTEAFF.

The chain links TRBV9 to TRBJ2-7; TRBD1 agrees at 9 bases. V lost 3 bases to trimming and J lost 3 bases; unmatched junction nucleotides: 7. Germline loops: CDR1 SGDLS, CDR2 YYNGEE. The CDR3 spans 15 residues. The DNA for the CDR3 is TGTGCCAGCAGCGCTTCCGGGACAGGGATCTACGAGCAGTACTTC. This gives the protein CASSASGTGIYEQYF.

The chain uses TRBV25-1 and TRBJ1-2, with D hard to call. The V gene lost 3 bases and the J gene lost 5 bases, with 10 bases spanning the gap. The length of the CDR3 is 13 residues. The V gene's germline CDR1 is MGHDK and CDR2 SYGVNS. The CDR3, as DNA: TGTGCCAGCAGTGATGCCCGCGGTTATGGCTACACCTTC. It yields the protein CASSDARGYGYTF.

This clone was seen only once. The CDR3 DNA reads as TGCGCCAGCAGCTTGGATTCTACGGAGACCCAGTACTTC. Translation gives CASSLDSTETQYF. The chain couples TRBV5-1 to TRBJ2-5, with no clear D. The germline V gene has CDR1 SGHRS and CDR2 YFSETQ. Trimming pared 0 bases from V and 5 bases from J, leaving 8 bases between. This CDR3 is built from 13 residues.

This chain joins TRBV5-1 and TRBJ2-2; 8 bases are a match to TRBD2. The CDR3 consists of 15 residues. Germline trimming cut 7 bases from V and 0 bases from J; bases unmatched to any gene: 5. Germline loops: CDR1 SGHRS, CDR2 YFSETQ. The CDR3 bases are TGCGCCAGCGGGAAAGCGGGAGCGAACACCGGGGAGCTGTTTTTT. Protein sequence: CASGKAGANTGELFF.

There are a few counts of this clone. This sequence joins TRBV7-9 and TRBJ1-1; the D gene is possibly TRBD1 (5 bases). Trimming took off 5 bases at V and 0 bases at J, with 10 bases between the two ends. The V gene's germline CDR1 is SEHNR and CDR2 FQNEAQ (reference sequence). This CDR3 region has 14 residues. CDR3 residues: CASSRPGLNTEAFF. The DNA of the CDR3 is TGTGCCAGCAGCCGACCGGGGCTGAACACTGAAGCTTTCTTT.

This clone has a single count. The J gene is TRBJ2-3, the V gene TRBV12-5, with D unresolved. The CDR3 is 12 residues long. Trimming cost V 2 bases and J 2 bases, with 2 bases left between them. Germline V gene sequence: CDR1 LGHNT, CDR2 FRNRAP. CDR3 in amino acids: CASGLNTDTQYF. CDR3 sequence (DNA): TGTGCTAGTGGTTTGAACACAGATACGCAGTATTTT.

The V gene is TRBV25-1, the J gene TRBJ2-1, with 8 bases lining up with TRBD2. The ends lost 1 base at V and 8 bases at J; junction bases unmatched: 13. Per germline, CDR1 MGHDK and CDR2 SYGVNS. This CDR3 has 17 amino acids. The CDR3 spells CASSESVGTRGSDEQFF. CDR3 in DNA: TGTGCCAGCAGTGAATCAGTGGGGACTAGGGGTAGTGATGAGCAGTTCTTC.

V gene TRBV30 combines with J gene TRBJ2-1; 8 bases match TRBD2. The CDR3 covers 16 residues. Germline lookup yields CDR1 GTSNPN and CDR2 SVGIG (reference sequence). J was trimmed by 0 bases and V by 2 bases; bases with no gene match: 6. The CDR3 DNA follows: TGTGCCTGGAGTCACCCCGGGACTAGCTCCTACAATGAGCAGTTCTTC. Translated, it gives CAWSHPGTSSYNEQFF.

The chain combines TRBV27 with TRBJ1-2, with D hard to call. This CDR3 is 17 amino acids long. Trimming pared 5 bases from V and 4 bases from J, leaving 23 bases between. CDR1 and CDR2 from the germline V gene are MNHEY and SMNVEV (reference sequence). CDR3 in DNA: TGTGCCAGCAGTCCTAGTTCCAGCGGACTGTCCGGCTATGGCTACACCTTC. Encoded protein: CASSPSSSGLSGYGYTF.

This clone was observed a few times. This chain joins TRBV4-2 and TRBJ1-1; D is uncertain. Germline CDR1 LGHNA, CDR2 YNFKEQ. Trimming stripped 3 bases from V and 5 bases from J, with 7 bases between. The CDR3 loop spans 12 amino acids. CDR3 sequence: CASSHERTEAFF. The CDR3 DNA follows: TGTGCCAGCAGCCATGAGAGGACTGAAGCTTTCTTT.

The rearrangement links TRBV7-8 to TRBJ1-5; the D is unclear. V lost 2 bases and J 2 bases, leaving 13 bases between the germline ends. CDR3 size: 16 residues. Germline V CDR1 and CDR2: SGHVS, FQNEAQ. CDR3 region: CASSLSAGSGNQPQHF. Written as DNA, the CDR3 is TGTGCCAGCAGCTTATCAGCGGGCAGTGGCAATCAGCCCCAGCATTTT.

V is TRBV7-2 and J is TRBJ2-7; TRBD1 aligns across 10 bases. This CDR3 has 14 residues. Germline V gene data show CDR1 as SGHTA and CDR2 as FQGNSA. Germline trimming cut 5 bases from V and 3 bases from J; bases unmatched to any gene: 4. The CDR3 loop is CASSRGTGVYEQYF. The CDR3 nucleotides read TGTGCCAGCAGCCGGGGGACAGGGGTCTACGAGCAGTACTTC.

This chain uses TRBV28 with TRBJ2-7, with D possibly matching TRBD2 (6 bases). Germline CDR1 and CDR2: MDHEN and SYDVKM. CDR3 length: 14 residues. Trimming cost V 6 bases and J 6 bases, with 18 bases left between them. The CDR3 loop is CASSPLQGRIEQYF. In DNA, the CDR3 is TGTGCCAGCAGCCCCCTTCAAGGGAGGATCGAGCAGTACTTC.

The gene calls are TRBV13 and TRBJ1-2; D call uncertain. The V and J ends lost 0 bases and 1 base respectively, with 9 bases between them. Germline CDR1 and CDR2: PRHDT and FYEKMQ (reference sequence). The CDR3 length is 15 residues. CDR3 bases: TGTGCCAGCAGCTTAGGCCGTTCTGTTAACTATGGCTACACCTTC. It codes for CASSLGRSVNYGYTF.

This chain connects TRBV11-2 to TRBJ1-1; D is undetermined. Trimming stripped 3 bases from V and 1 base from J, with 9 bases between. Germline V lookup: CDR1 SGHAT, CDR2 FQNNGV. The CDR3 loop spans 14 amino acids. In nucleotides, the CDR3 is TGTGCCAGCAGCTTTGAGCAGCAGAACACTGAAGCTTTCTTT. Protein sequence: CASSFEQQNTEAFF. Filled out from reference TRBV11-2 and TRBJ1-1, the complete variable domain reads EAGVAQSPRYKIIEKRQSVAFWCNPISGHATLYWYQQILGQGPKLLIQFQNNGVVDDSQLPKDRFSAERLKGVDSTLKIQPAKLEDSAVYLCASSFEQQNTEAFFGQGTRLTVV.